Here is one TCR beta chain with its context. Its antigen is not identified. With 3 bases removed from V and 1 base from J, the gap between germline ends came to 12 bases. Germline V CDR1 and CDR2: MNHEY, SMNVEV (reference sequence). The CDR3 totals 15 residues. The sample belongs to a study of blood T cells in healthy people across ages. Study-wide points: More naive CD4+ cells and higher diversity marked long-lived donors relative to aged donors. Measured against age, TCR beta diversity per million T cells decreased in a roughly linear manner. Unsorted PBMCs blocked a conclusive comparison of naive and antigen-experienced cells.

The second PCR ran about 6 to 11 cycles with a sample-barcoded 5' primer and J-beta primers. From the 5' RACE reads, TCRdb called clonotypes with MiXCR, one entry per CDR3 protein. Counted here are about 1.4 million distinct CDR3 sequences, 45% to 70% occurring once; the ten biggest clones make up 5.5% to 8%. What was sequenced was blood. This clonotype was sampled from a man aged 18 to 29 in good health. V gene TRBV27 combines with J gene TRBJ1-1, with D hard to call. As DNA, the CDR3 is TGTGCCAGCAGTTTCAGTGGGTTGGGGAACACTGAAGCTTTCTTT. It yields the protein CASSFSGLGNTEAFF.